The next 8 T cell receptor beta chains were all read from a single sample in a study of regulatory T cells in long-lasting Graves disease. Time point denoted: newly diagnosed GD, antithyroid drugs for less than 3 months. Generation of the TCR library employed RNA extracted from PBMCs. For TCR beta, libraries came from iRepertoire HTBI primers and Arm-PCR of CDR3 regions. TCRdb processed the multiplex PCR reads anew with MiXCR; each CDR3 protein has one entry. This table has some 500,000 distinct CDR3 sequences, approximately 16% appearing once. These data were likewise used in another study, on T cells in Graves' hyperthyroidism and ophthalmopathy.

This sample comprised peripheral blood mononuclear cells (PBMCs), obtained at new diagnosis, from a patient treated with antithyroid drugs. The receptors were sampled from a woman aged 40 to 65 with Graves disease.

The chain combines TRBV4-2 with TRBJ1-5; possible D gene TRBD1, 5 bases. V was trimmed by 0 bases and J by 6 bases, leaving 12 bases between them. CDR1 is LGHNA, CDR2 YNFKEQ, per germline. CDR3 length equals 15 residues. In nucleotides, the CDR3 is TGTGCCAGCAGCCAAGATCGGCAGGGCGTTCAGCCCCAGCATTTT. Translating it yields CASSQDRQGVQPQHF.

This clonotype was seen many times. The J gene is TRBJ2-3, the V gene TRBV3-1; 8 bases are a match to TRBD1. This CDR3 is built from 17 residues. CDR1 is LGHDT and CDR2 is YNNKEL in the germline V gene (reference sequence). J gave up 5 bases and V 0 bases, and 10 bases lay outside the gene matches. The CDR3 bases are TGTGCCAGCAGCCAAGAAGAAGGGCAGGGGGCCGTAGATACGCAGTATTTT. Protein sequence: CASSQEEGQGAVDTQYF.

Of note for this clonotype: A single base separates this from a much larger clone, so it may be a read error. This sequence joins TRBV6-1 and TRBJ1-6; no firm D call. The V gene's germline CDR1 is MNHNS and CDR2 SASEGT. This CDR3 spans 15 amino acids. This chain's CDR3 is CASTEHDSCNSPLHF. The CDR3 bases are TGTGCCAGCACCGAACACGACTCCTGTAATTCACCCCTCCACTTT.

In this sample, this clonotype turned up many times. The rearrangement uses TRBV19 and TRBJ1-1; D perhaps matches TRBD1 (6 bases). The CDR3 sequence is 13 residues long. V was trimmed by 7 bases and J by 6 bases, leaving 15 bases between them. The germline gives CDR1 LNHDA, CDR2 SQIVND (reference sequence). CDR3 amino acids: CASKNAGVAEAFF. The CDR3 region has the DNA TGTGCCAGTAAAAATGCAGGGGTAGCTGAAGCTTTCTTT.

This clonotype was detected ten times or more. V gene TRBV18 combines with J gene TRBJ1-3; no firm D call. CDR3 size: 15 residues. Between the trimmed V and J ends, which lost 5 bases and 1 base, there was a span of 12 bases. Germline-derived CDR1 and CDR2 are KGHSH and LQKENI. CDR3: CASSTTGESGNTIYF. CDR3 nucleotide sequence: TGTGCCAGCTCAACCACCGGGGAATCTGGAAACACCATATATTTT. Drawing the rest from reference TRBV18 and TRBJ1-3, the complete variable domain is NAGVMQNPRHLVRRRGQEARLRCSPMKGHSHVYWYRQLPEEGLKFMVYLQKENIIDESGMPKERFSAEFPKEGPSILRIQQVVRGDSAAYFCASSTTGESGNTIYFGEGSWLTVV.

This clonotype has a count of ten or more. This chain connects TRBV11-2 to TRBJ1-2; TRBD1 matches 7 bases. Looked up from germline, CDR1 is SGHAT and CDR2 is FQNNGV. There are 13 residues in the CDR3. Trimming removed 6 bases from V and 6 bases from J; junction bases left unmatched: 7. CDR3 DNA sequence: TGTGCCAGCAGACTTAGGGACAGAGATGGCTACACCTTC. This translates into CASRLRDRDGYTF. Filled out from reference TRBV11-2 and TRBJ1-2, the complete variable domain reads EAGVAQSPRYKIIEKRQSVAFWCNPISGHATLYWYQQILGQGPKLLIQFQNNGVVDDSQLPKDRFSAERLKGVDSTLKIQPAKLEDSAVYLCASRLRDRDGYTFGSGTRLTVV.

This clonotype was picked up many times. The chain couples TRBV11-2 to TRBJ1-1; 7 bases align to TRBD1. V lost 0 bases, J lost 1 base, and 2 bases stayed unmatched. CDR1 SGHAT and CDR2 FQNNGV come from the germline V gene. The CDR3 sequence is 15 residues long. As DNA, the CDR3 is TGTGCCAGCAGCTTAGAACCAGGGGGGAACACTGAAGCTTTCTTT. Encoded protein: CASSLEPGGNTEAFF.

This rearrangement joins TRBV24-1 to TRBJ2-1, with 9 bases identical to TRBD1. Per germline, CDR1 KGHDR and CDR2 SFDVKD. V lost 3 bases to trimming and J lost 4 bases; unmatched junction nucleotides: 6. The CDR3 spans 16 residues. CDR3 nucleotide sequence: TGTGCCACCAGTGATAGGACAGGGGTAAGATACAATGAGCAGTTCTTC. Protein sequence: CATSDRTGVRYNEQFF.